Listed below are T cell receptor beta chains from one sample, sequenced in a study of tumor-infiltrating lymphocytes in primary liver carcinoma. From the multiplex PCR reads, TCRdb called clonotypes with MiXCR, one entry per CDR3 protein. This table has around 210,000 distinct CDR3 sequences, approximately 64% appearing once. Sequencing input: peripheral blood. The origin of the receptors is a woman aged 60-75 years with primary liver carcinoma and hepatitis B virus infection. Each CDR3 is given with its conserved first and last residue. The D gene is left open where the match is weak. The size entry is marked missing in some rows and otherwise reads once, few, many or a size class.

D gene	V gene	CDR3 length	J gene	clone size	CDR3 protein	CDR3 DNA
NA	TRBV4-2	17	TRBJ2-5	NA	CASSQAVRARGQETRYF	TGTGCCAGCAGCCAAGCGGTCAGAGCGCGAGGGCAAGAGACCCGGTACTTC
TRBD1	TRBV5-4	15	TRBJ2-5	many	CASSRPGQGLETQYF	TGTGCCAGCAGCCGACCGGGACAGGGTTTGGAGACCCAGTACTTC
NA	TRBV11-2	12	TRBJ1-5	NA	CASSQQGKPQHF	TGTGCAAGCAGCCAACAGGGTAAGCCCCAGCATTTT
NA	TRBV24-1	19	TRBJ2-6	NA	CATSDSTRQRANGANVLAF	TGTGCCACCAGTGATTCTACAAGACAGAGGGCGAATGGGGCCAACGTCCTGGCTTTC
NA	TRBV11-3	13	TRBJ1-1	NA	CASSLAWGTEAFF	TGTGCCAGCAGCTTAGCATGGGGGACTGAAGCTTTCTTT
TRBD1	TRBV7-8	14	TRBJ1-5	many	CASSSDRGHQPQHF	TGTGCCAGCAGCTCAGACAGGGGTCATCAGCCCCAGCATTTT
NA	TRBV6-6	14	TRBJ2-1	NA	CASIPSRSYNERFF	TGTGCCAGCATTCCGTCGCGGTCCTACAATGAGCGGTTCTTC
NA	TRBV7-9	16	TRBJ2-1	NA	CASSSVTPGIGNEQFF	TGTGCCAGCAGCTCAGTTACCCCGGGGATAGGGAATGAGCAGTTCTTC
TRBD2	TRBV11-2	15	TRBJ2-1	NA	CVSSLESGSVSEQFF	TGTGTCAGCAGCCTAGAGAGCGGGAGTGTGAGTGAGCAATTCTTC
TRBD2	TRBV11-3	16	TRBJ2-7	NA	CASSPAGTRISYEHYF	TGTGCCAGCAGCCCGGCCGGGACTAGGATCTCCTATGAGCATTACTTC
TRBD1	TRBV28	17	TRBJ2-1	few	CASRGTGARKVHNEQFF	TGTGCCAGCAGAGGGACAGGGGCCCGCAAAGTCCACAATGAGCAGTTCTTC
NA	TRBV11-2	13	TRBJ2-5	medium-sized	CASSSQYQETQYF	TGTGCCAGCAGCTCACAGTACCAAGAGACCCAGTACTTC
NA	TRBV6-6	13	TRBJ2-1	NA	CARSYYDYNEQFF	TGTGCCAGAAGTTACTATGATTACAATGAGCAGTTCTTC
NA	TRBV11-2	15	TRBJ2-1	NA	CASSLRPVESGEQFF	TGTGCCAGCAGCCTTAGGCCAGTGGAGTCGGGTGAGCAATTCTTC
TRBD2	TRBV5-1	15	TRBJ2-2	NA	CASSSTSGATGELFF	TGCGCCAGCAGCAGCACTAGCGGAGCCACCGGGGAGCTGTTTTTT
NA	TRBV5-1	14	TRBJ2-1	NA	CASGRPDGDDEQFF	TGCGCCAGCGGTAGGCCCGACGGAGACGATGAGCAGTTCTTC
NA	TRBV10-3	16	TRBJ1-6	many	CAISESNTGSGSPLHF	TGTGCCATCAGTGAGTCCAACACAGGGTCGGGCTCACCCCTCCACTTT
NA	TRBV13	12	TRBJ1-2	many	CASSSQSYGYTF	TGTGCCAGCAGCTCCCAGAGCTATGGCTACACCTTC
NA	TRBV7-8	16	TRBJ2-2	many	CASSLSGRLITGELFF	TGTGCCAGCAGCTTGTCGGGTCGGCTCATCACCGGGGAGCTGTTTTTT
TRBD1	TRBV28	16	TRBJ2-2	few	CASSYGQVLNTGELFF	TGTGCCAGCAGTTACGGACAGGTTCTAAACACCGGGGAGCTGTTTTTT
NA	TRBV28	15	TRBJ1-1	NA	CASSLPRRPPTEAFF	TGTGCCAGCAGTCTCCCCCGGCGGCCTCCCACTGAAGCTTTCTTT
TRBD1	TRBV28	16	TRBJ2-1	NA	CASSSPGQAMNHEQFF	TGTGCCAGCAGTTCCCCGGGACAGGCGATGAACCATGAGCAGTTCTTC
NA	TRBV5-1	17	TRBJ2-7	NA	CASSLDPAGDLAYEQYF	TGCGCCAGCAGCTTGGACCCTGCAGGGGACTTGGCCTACGAGCAGTACTTC
TRBD1	TRBV24-1	13	TRBJ2-1	NA	CATTGQGWNEQFF	TGTGCCACCACCGGACAGGGGTGGAATGAGCAGTTCTTC
NA	TRBV28	14	TRBJ1-4	NA	CTSTYGPNDEKLFF	TGTACCAGCACCTACGGGCCGAACGATGAAAAACTGTTTTTT
NA	TRBV6-2/TRBV6-3	15	TRBJ2-1	few	CASRRSTRSYNEQLF	TGTGCCAGCAGGCGTAGTACCCGGTCCTACAATGAGCAGTTATTC
TRBD2	TRBV19	15	TRBJ2-7	NA	CASSIGSGSSYEQYF	TGTGCCAGTAGTATTGGTAGCGGGTCCTCCTACGAGCAGTACTTC
NA	TRBV6-2/TRBV6-3	15	TRBJ1-5	NA	CASSYELSVGQPQHF	TGTGCCAGCAGTTACGAGTTAAGCGTGGGTCAGCCCCAGCATTTT
NA	TRBV4-1	16	TRBJ1-5	NA	CASSPKGNFSNQPQHF	TGCGCCAGCAGCCCAAAGGGGAACTTCAGCAATCAGCCCCAGCATTTT
TRBD2	TRBV6-1	15	TRBJ2-1	NA	CASSEKGLVNNEQFF	TGTGCCAGCAGTGAAAAGGGACTAGTAAATAATGAGCAGTTCTTC
NA	TRBV7-9	14	TRBJ1-1	NA	CASSNRDSRTEAFF	TGTGCCAGCAGCAATAGGGACTCCAGGACTGAAGCTTTCTTT
NA	TRBV11-2	15	TRBJ2-2	NA	CASSLVAGNAGELFF	TGTGCCAGCAGCTTAGTGGCAGGAAACGCCGGGGAGCTGTTTTTT
NA	TRBV7-8	14	TRBJ1-1	NA	CASSKSRADIEAFF	TGTGCCAGCAGCAAATCCAGGGCCGACATTGAAGCTTTCTTT
TRBD1	TRBV6-1	15	TRBJ1-2	NA	CASSEEQGTAYGYTF	TGTGCCAGCAGTGAGGAACAGGGGACGGCCTATGGCTACACCTTC
NA	TRBV12-5	15	TRBJ2-1	many	CASGLGTLPGHEQFF	TGTGCTAGTGGTTTGGGCACCCTCCCCGGACATGAGCAGTTCTTC
TRBD2	TRBV28	20	TRBJ2-2	NA	CVSSLGGRGGLARNTGELFF	TGTGTCAGCAGTTTAGGCGGACGGGGCGGACTAGCGAGGAACACCGGGGAGCTGTTTTTT
TRBD2	TRBV29-1	16	TRBJ2-1	NA	CSVEGTSGRAVSEQLF	TGCAGCGTTGAGGGGACTAGCGGGAGGGCCGTTAGTGAGCAGCTTTTC
NA	TRBV11-1	16	TRBJ2-2	many	CASNPTGTPGPGELFF	TGTGCCAGCAACCCAACCGGGACTCCGGGACCCGGGGAGCTGTTTTTT
TRBD1	TRBV28	15	TRBJ1-3	NA	CASSSGQGSGNTICF	TGTGCCAGCAGTTCGGGACAGGGAAGCGGAAACACCATATGTTTT
NA	TRBV11-2	14	TRBJ2-3	NA	CASIFSGPTYTQYF	TGTGCCAGCATCTTTAGTGGGCCCACATATACGCAGTATTTT
NA	TRBV7-3	14	TRBJ1-6	NA	CASSLTEGNSPLHF	TGTGCCAGCAGCTTAACAGAGGGAAATTCACCCCTCCACTTT
TRBD1	TRBV11-3	14	TRBJ2-7	many	CASSQTGESWEQYF	TGTGCCAGCAGCCAGACAGGGGAGTCGTGGGAGCAGTACTTC
NA	TRBV7-9	14	TRBJ2-7	NA	CASSPKGAPYEQYF	TGTGCCAGCAGCCCAAAGGGTGCCCCCTACGAGCAGTACTTC
NA	TRBV11-1	16	TRBJ2-2	NA	CAISAGSNWNTGELFF	TGTGCCATCAGCGCGGGGTCTAACTGGAACACCGGGGAGCTGTTTTTT
NA	TRBV28	15	TRBJ2-7	NA	CTSSLGSRNSYEQYF	TGTACCAGCAGTCTCGGTTCTAGGAACTCCTACGAGCAGTACTTC
NA	TRBV29-1	14	TRBJ1-1	many	CSVVSGQLNTEAFF	TGCAGCGTTGTGTCGGGACAACTGAACACTGAAGCTTTCTTT
NA	TRBV6-6	14	TRBJ2-5	NA	CDSSTPYRETTQYF	TGTGACAGCAGTACACCATACAGGGAAACGACCCAGTACTTC
NA	TRBV11-2	15	TRBJ2-7	NA	CASTLTGPSSYEQYF	TGTGCCAGCACCTTGACCGGGCCGAGCTCCTACGAGCAGTACTTC
TRBD2	TRBV29-1	14	TRBJ2-1	NA	CSVARLAGDGEQSF	TGCAGCGTTGCTAGGCTAGCGGGAGACGGTGAACAGTCCTTC
NA	TRBV11-1	14	TRBJ2-2	few	CASSRSRESGELFF	TGTGCTAGCAGCCGGAGCAGGGAGTCGGGGGAGCTGTTTTTT
TRBD1	TRBV6-2/TRBV6-3	15	TRBJ1-5	NA	CASSLGQGRDQPQHF	TGTGCCAGCAGCCTGGGACAGGGCAGGGATCAGCCCCAGCATTTT
NA	TRBV6-5	15	TRBJ2-4	NA	CASSYAAGIKNILYF	TGTGCCAGCAGTTACGCGGCGGGAATCAAAAACATTCTGTACTTC
NA	TRBV28	14	TRBJ1-4	few	CASSPQGGNEKLFF	TGTGCCAGCAGCCCCCAGGGAGGTAATGAAAAACTGTTTTTT
NA	TRBV2	13	TRBJ1-5	NA	CASTRDSNQPQHF	TGTGCCAGCACACGGGATAGCAATCAGCCCCAGCATTTT
NA	TRBV12-3/TRBV12-4	15	TRBJ2-1	many	CASSLAVARYNEQFF	TGTGCCAGCAGTTTAGCGGTAGCAAGGTACAATGAGCAGTTCTTC
NA	TRBV5-5	13	TRBJ1-1	many	CASSLQGYTEAFF	TGTGCCAGCAGCTTACAGGGATACACTGAAGCTTTCTTT
TRBD1	TRBV12-3/TRBV12-4	15	TRBJ2-1	many	CASSTSGGWYNEQFF	TGTGCCAGCAGTACCTCAGGGGGCTGGTACAATGAGCAGTTCTTC
TRBD2	TRBV11-2	18	TRBJ2-1	NA	CASNLVASGTLFYNEQFF	TGTGCCAGCAACTTAGTGGCGAGCGGGACTTTATTCTACAATGAGCAGTTCTTC
NA	TRBV30	13	TRBJ2-3	NA	CARSVLGSDTQYF	TGTGCCCGGAGTGTACTAGGCTCAGATACGCAGTATTTT
TRBD1	TRBV11-2	13	TRBJ1-4	NA	CASRDRDHEKQFF	TGTGCCAGCAGGGACAGGGACCATGAAAAGCAGTTTTTT